This T cell receptor beta chain was sequenced during a study of blood T cell repertoires in COVID-19. Study in general: Acute and convalescent COVID-19 samples came from the United States, Italy and Spain.

The table lists this clone with a count of one. CDR3 length equals 13 residues. Trimming took 4 bases from V and 1 from J, leaving 10 bases between them. Germline CDR1 GTSNPN, CDR2 SVGIG (reference sequence). In the authors' methods: Reference gene primer amplification in the assay estimated nucleated cell counts. Some clones are missing from TCRdb's copy, which holds only in-frame ones; the method was immunoSEQ multiplex PCR. The D gene and trimming were derived from the DNA, and the V and J assignments and clone size from that table. The sample lists under 450,000 clones, roughly 77% occurring once.

Source material: peripheral blood. The TCR originated in a human donor with acute or convalescent COVID-19. The donor label of this sample is uncertain. This chain links TRBV30 with TRBJ1-1, with TRBD1 as a possible D gene (5 bases). The CDR3 DNA reads as TGTGCCTGGACCTGGGGCCCGAACACTGAAGCTTTCTTT. It encodes CAWTWGPNTEAFF. The full variable domain, rest sourced from reference TRBV30 and TRBJ1-1, is SQTIHQWPATLVQPVGSPLSLECTVEGTSNPNLYWYRQAAGRGLQLLFYSVGIGQISSEVPQNLSASRPQDRQFILSSKKLLLSDSGFYLCAWTWGPNTEAFFGQGTRLTVV.